Sequencing of this TCR beta chain was carried out in a study of post-analysis software for immune sequencing data. Study findings and constraints: Batch-matched samples strongly co-clustered by F measure. Controls showed lower frequencies than patients for five TRBV segments, and TRBV5-6, TRBV5-1 and TRBV20-1 were among these. Controls' normalized Chao1 diversity significantly exceeded that of multiple sclerosis patients.

Trimming shortened V by 3 bases and J by 0 bases, and 9 bases separated the two germline ends. Germline V gene lookup returns CDR1 LNHNV and CDR2 YYDKDF (reference sequence). The CDR3 spans 15 residues. Turning to this clonotype: Its target is not known.

Unique-molecular-identifier-tagged TCR beta cDNA libraries were used. TCRdb analysed the PCR reads with MiXCR anew, one entry per CDR3 protein. In the table there are hundreds of thousands of distinct CDR3 sequences, 25% to 30% of which are singletons. The chain joins TRBV15 to TRBJ1-5; D not resolved. The source of this sequence is a girl aged 5 to 17 with multiple sclerosis. The sequenced sample was blood. The CDR3 protein is CATSSEGYSNQPQHF. In nucleotides, the CDR3 is TGTGCCACCAGCAGCGAGGGTTATAGCAATCAGCCCCAGCATTTT.